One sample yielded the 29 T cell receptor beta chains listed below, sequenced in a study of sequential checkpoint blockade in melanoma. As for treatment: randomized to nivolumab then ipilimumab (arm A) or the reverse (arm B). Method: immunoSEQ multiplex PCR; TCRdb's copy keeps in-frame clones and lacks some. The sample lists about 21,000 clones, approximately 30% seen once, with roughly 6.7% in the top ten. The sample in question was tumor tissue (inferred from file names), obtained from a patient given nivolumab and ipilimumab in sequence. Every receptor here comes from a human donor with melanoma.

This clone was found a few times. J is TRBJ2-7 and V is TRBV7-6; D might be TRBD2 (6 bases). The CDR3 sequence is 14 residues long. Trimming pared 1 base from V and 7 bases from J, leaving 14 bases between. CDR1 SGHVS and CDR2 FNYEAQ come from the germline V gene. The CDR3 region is CASSLERGTGEQYF. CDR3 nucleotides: TGTGCCAGCAGCTTAGAGCGCGGGACGGGTGAGCAGTACTTC.

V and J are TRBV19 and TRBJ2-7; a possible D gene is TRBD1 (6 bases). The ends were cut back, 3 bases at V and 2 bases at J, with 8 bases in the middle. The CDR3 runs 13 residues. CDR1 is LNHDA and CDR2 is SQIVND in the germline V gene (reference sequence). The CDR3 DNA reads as TGTGCCAGTAGTATGACAGGCGCCTACGAGCAGTACTTC. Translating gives CASSMTGAYEQYF.

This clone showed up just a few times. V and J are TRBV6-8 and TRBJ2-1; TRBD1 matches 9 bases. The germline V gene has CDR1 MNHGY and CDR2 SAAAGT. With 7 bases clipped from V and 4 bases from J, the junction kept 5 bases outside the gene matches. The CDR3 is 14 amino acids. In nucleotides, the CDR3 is TGTGCCAGCACCACAGGGGGCCCATACAATGAGCAGTTCTTC. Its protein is CASTTGGPYNEQFF.

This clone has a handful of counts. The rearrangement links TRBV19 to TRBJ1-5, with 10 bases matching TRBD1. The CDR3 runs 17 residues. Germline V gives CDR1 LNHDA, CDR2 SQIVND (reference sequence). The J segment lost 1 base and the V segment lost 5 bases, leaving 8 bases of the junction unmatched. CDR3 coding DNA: TGTGCCAGTAGTCAGAGACAGGGGGCTACAAGCAATCAGCCCCAGCATTTT. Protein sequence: CASSQRQGATSNQPQHF.

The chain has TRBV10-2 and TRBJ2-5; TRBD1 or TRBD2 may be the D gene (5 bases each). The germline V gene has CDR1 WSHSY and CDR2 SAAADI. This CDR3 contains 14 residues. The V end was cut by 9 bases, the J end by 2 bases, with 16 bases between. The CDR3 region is CASLGTADQETQYF. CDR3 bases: TGCGCCAGTCTCGGGACGGCAGATCAAGAGACCCAGTACTTC.

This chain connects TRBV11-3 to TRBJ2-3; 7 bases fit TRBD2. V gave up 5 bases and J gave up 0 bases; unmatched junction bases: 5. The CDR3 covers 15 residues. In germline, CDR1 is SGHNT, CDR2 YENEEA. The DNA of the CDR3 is TGTGCCAGCAGCCCAACAGCGGGAAGCACAGATACGCAGTATTTT. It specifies CASSPTAGSTDTQYF. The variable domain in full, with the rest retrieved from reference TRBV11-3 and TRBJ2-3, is EAGVVQSPRYKIIEKKQPVAFWCNPISGHNTLYWYLQNLGQGPELLIRYENEEAVDDSQLPKDRFSAERLKGVDSTLKIQPAELGDSAVYLCASSPTAGSTDTQYFGPGTRLTVL.

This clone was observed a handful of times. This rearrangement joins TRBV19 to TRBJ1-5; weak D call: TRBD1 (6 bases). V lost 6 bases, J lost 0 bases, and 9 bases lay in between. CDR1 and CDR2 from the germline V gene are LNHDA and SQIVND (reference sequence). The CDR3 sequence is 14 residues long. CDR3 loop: CASRKDSSNQPQHF. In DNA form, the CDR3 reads TGTGCCAGTAGGAAGGACAGTAGCAATCAGCCCCAGCATTTT.

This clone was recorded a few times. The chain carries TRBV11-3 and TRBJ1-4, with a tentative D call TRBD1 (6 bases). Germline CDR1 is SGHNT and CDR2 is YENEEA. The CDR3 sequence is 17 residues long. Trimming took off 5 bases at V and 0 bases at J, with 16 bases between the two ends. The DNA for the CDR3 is TGTGCCAGCAGCGACGACAGGCATCGGACAACTAATGAAAAACTGTTTTTT. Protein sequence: CASSDDRHRTTNEKLFF.

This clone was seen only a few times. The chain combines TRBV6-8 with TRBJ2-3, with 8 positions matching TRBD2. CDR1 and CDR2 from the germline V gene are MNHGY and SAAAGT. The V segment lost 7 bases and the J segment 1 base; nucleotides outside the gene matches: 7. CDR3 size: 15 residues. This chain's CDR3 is CASTWMRGGTDTQYF. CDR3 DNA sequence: TGTGCCAGCACCTGGATGCGGGGGGGCACAGATACGCAGTATTTT.

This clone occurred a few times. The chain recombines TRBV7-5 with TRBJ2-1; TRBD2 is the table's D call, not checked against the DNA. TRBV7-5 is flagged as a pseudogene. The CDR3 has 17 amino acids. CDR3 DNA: TGTGCCAGCAGCTCCATACCCCGACTAGCGGCAAACAATGAGCAGTTCTTC. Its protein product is CASSSIPRLAANNEQFF.

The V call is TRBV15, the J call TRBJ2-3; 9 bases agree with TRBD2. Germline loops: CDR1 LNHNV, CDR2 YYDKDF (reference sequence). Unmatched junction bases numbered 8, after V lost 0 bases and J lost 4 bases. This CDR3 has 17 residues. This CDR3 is CATSRDQASGKADTQYF. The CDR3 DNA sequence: TGTGCCACCAGCAGAGATCAGGCTAGCGGGAAAGCAGATACGCAGTATTTT.

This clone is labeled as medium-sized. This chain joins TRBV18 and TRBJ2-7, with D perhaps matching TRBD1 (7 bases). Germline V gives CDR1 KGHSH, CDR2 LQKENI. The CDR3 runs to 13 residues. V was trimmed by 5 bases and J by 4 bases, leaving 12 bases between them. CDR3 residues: CASSTSGGYEQYF. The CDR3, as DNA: TGTGCCAGCTCAACCTCAGGGGGGTACGAGCAGTACTTC.

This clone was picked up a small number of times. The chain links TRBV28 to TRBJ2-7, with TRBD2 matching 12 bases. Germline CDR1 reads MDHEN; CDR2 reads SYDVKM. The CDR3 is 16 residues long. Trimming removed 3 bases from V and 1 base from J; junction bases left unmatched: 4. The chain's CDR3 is CASSFRLAGESYEQYF. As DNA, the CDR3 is TGTGCCAGCAGTTTTAGACTAGCGGGAGAGTCCTACGAGCAGTACTTC.

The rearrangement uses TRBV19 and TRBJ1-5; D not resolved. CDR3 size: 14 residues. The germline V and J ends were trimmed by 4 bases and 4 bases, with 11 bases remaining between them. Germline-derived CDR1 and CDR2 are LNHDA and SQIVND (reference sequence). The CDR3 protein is CASSSLGRNQPQHF. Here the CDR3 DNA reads TGTGCCAGTAGTAGCTTAGGACGGAATCAGCCCCAGCATTTT.

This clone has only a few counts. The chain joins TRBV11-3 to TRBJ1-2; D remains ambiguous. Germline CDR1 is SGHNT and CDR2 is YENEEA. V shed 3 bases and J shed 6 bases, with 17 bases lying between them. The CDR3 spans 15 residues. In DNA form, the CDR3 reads TGTGCCAGCAGCTTCCGCCGGACCATGGGCGATGGCTACACCTTC. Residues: CASSFRRTMGDGYTF.

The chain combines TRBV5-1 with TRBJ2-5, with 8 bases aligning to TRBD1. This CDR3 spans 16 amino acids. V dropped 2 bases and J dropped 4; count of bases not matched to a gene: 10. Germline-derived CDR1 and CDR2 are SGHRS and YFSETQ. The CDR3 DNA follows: TGCGCCAGCAGCTTAACTGGACAGGGTGGAGTAGAGACCCAGTACTTC. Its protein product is CASSLTGQGGVETQYF.

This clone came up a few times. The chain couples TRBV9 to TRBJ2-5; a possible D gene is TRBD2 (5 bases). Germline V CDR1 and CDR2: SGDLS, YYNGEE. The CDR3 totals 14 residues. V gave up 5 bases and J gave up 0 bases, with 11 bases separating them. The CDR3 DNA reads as TGTGCCAGCAGTCAGGACTGGAACCAAGAGACCCAGTACTTC. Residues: CASSQDWNQETQYF.

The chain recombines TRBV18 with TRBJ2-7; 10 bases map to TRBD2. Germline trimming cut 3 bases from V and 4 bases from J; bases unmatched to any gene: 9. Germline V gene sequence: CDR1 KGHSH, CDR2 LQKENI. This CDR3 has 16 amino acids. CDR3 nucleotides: TGTGCCAGCTCACCGCGTAGCGGGAGGAGGAGGTACGAGCAGTACTTC. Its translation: CASSPRSGRRRYEQYF.

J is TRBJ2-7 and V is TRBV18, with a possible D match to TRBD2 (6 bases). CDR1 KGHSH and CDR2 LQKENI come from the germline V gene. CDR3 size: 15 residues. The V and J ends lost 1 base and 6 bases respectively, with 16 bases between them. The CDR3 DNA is TGTGCCAGCTCACCACAGGCCCTCCTGGGGGGCGAGCAGTACTTC. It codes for CASSPQALLGGEQYF.

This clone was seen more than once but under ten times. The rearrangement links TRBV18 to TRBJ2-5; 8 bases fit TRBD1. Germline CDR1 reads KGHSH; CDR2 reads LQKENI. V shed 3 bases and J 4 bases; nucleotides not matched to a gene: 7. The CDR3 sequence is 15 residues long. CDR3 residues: CASSPQNDRGETQYF. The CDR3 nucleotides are TGTGCCAGCTCACCGCAAAATGACAGGGGAGAGACCCAGTACTTC. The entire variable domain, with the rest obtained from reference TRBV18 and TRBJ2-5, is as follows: NAGVMQNPRHLVRRRGQEARLRCSPMKGHSHVYWYRQLPEEGLKFMVYLQKENIIDESGMPKERFSAEFPKEGPSILRIQQVVRGDSAAYFCASSPQNDRGETQYFGPGTRLLVL.

The CDR3 DNA reads TGTGCCAGCAGTTCAGGGACAAAGGGTCAGCCCCAGCATTTT. It encodes CASSSGTKGQPQHF. The V and J genes are TRBV28 and TRBJ1-5; tentative D call: TRBD1 (6 bases). The germline V gene has CDR1 MDHEN and CDR2 SYDVKM. The CDR3 covers 14 residues. Trimming took off 4 bases at V and 6 bases at J, with 13 bases between the two ends. Together with reference TRBV28 and TRBJ1-5, the CDR3 gives the full variable domain: DVKVTQSSRYLVKRTGEKVFLECVQDMDHENMFWYRQDPGLGLRLIYFSYDVKMKEKGDIPEGYSVSREKKERFSLILESASTNQTSMYLCASSSGTKGQPQHFGDGTRLSIL.

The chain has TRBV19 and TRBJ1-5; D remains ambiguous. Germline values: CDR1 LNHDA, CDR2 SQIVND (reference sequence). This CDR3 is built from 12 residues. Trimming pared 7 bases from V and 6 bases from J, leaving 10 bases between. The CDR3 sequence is CASTVGAQPQHF. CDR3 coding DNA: TGTGCCAGTACTGTCGGCGCTCAGCCCCAGCATTTT.

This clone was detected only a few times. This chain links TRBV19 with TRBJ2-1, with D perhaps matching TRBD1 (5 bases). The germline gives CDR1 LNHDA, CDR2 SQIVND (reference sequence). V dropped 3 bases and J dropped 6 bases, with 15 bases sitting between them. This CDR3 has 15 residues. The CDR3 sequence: CASSISAGIGNEQFF. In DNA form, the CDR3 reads TGTGCCAGTAGTATTTCTGCAGGGATCGGCAATGAGCAGTTCTTC.

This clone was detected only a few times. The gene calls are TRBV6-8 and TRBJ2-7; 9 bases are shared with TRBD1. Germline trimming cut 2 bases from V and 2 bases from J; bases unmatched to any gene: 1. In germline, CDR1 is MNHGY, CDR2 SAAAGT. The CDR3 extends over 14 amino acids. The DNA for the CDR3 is TGTGCCAGCAGTTACGACAGGGGGGCCTACGAGCAGTACTTC. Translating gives CASSYDRGAYEQYF.

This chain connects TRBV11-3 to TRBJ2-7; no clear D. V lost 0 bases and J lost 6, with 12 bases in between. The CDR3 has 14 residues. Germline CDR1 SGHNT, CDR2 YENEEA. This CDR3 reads CASSLDSVTGEQYF. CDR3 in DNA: TGTGCCAGCAGCTTAGATTCCGTGACCGGCGAGCAGTACTTC.

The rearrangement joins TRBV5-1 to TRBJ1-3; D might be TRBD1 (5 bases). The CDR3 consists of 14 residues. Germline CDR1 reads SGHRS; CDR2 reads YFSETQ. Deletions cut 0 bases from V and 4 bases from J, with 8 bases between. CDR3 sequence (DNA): TGCGCCAGCAGCTTGGGCAGGGAAGGAAACACCATATATTTT. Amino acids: CASSLGREGNTIYF. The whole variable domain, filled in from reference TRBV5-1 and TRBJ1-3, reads KAGVTQTPRYLIKTRGQQVTLSCSPISGHRSVSWYQQTPGQGLQFLFEYFSETQRNKGNFPGRFSGRQFSNSRSEMNVSTLELGDSALYLCASSLGREGNTIYFGEGSWLTVV.

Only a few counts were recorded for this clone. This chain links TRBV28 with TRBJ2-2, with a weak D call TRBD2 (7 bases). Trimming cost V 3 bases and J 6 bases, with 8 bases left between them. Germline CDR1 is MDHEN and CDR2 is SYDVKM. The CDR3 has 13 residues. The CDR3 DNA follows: TGTGCCAGCAGTTTGGGGGGGCCCGGGGAGCTGTTTTTT. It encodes CASSLGGPGELFF.

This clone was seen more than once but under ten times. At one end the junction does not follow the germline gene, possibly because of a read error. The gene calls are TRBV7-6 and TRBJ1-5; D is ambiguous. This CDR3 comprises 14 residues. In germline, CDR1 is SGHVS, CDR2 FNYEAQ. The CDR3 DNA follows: TGTGCCAGAAGCTTGGAAGGGTTTGATCAGCCCCAGCATTTT. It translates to CARSLEGFDQPQHF.

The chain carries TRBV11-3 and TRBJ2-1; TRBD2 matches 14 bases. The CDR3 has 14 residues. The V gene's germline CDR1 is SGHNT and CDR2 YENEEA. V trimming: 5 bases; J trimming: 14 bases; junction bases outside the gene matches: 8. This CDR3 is CASSPGLAGEDEFF. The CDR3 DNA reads TGTGCCAGCAGCCCGGGACTAGCGGGAGAAGATGAGTTCTTC.